The sequence of this T cell receptor (beta chain) was determined in a study of PD-1 blockade in mismatch repair-deficient tumors. Study-wide context: All were previously treated, progressing patients with 12 mismatch repair-deficient cancer types.

PCR or immunohistochemistry showed mismatch repair deficiency in every enrolled patient. This clone was detected once. The antigen is not known. Assay used: immunoSEQ multiplex PCR; TCRdb lists only in-frame clones, some missing. This table holds more than 40,000 clones, around 73% found once. Study observations and caveats: After pembrolizumab, tumor-resident clones rose rapidly, then generally contracted before radiologic responses.

The TCR was taken from an adult with mismatch repair-deficient cancer. Here the sequenced sample was peripheral blood, taken 4 weeks after starting pembrolizumab.

CDR3 region: CAISHSGTNYEQYF. The CDR3 DNA follows: TGTGCCATCAGTCACTCCGGGACGAATTACGAGCAGTACTTC. This chain joins TRBV10-3 and TRBJ2-7, with D possibly being TRBD1 or TRBD2 (5 bases each). V lost 5 bases and J lost 4, with 15 bases in between. Germline V gene sequence: CDR1 ENHRY, CDR2 SYGVKD. This CDR3 is 14 amino acids long.